This entry concerns a single TCR beta chain. The antigen is not known. The data were taken from a study of CD8+ T cells in alopecia areata. Whole-study context: The tofacitinib course ran for 6 to 18 months and was followed by 6 months off drug. Overall study findings and caveats: Tissue-resident alphabeta T cells belonging to normal skin likewise get sequenced within scalp specimens. Relative to normal scalp, lesional scalp, especially alopecia totalis/universalis, showed higher clonality.

Sequencing relied on a cDNA template that was reverse transcribed from extracted RNA. The method was immunoSEQ multiplex PCR; TCRdb's version includes in-frame clones alone and lacks a portion of them. The table includes over 150,000 clones, 50% to 65% detected once. Germline V gene lookup returns CDR1 SGDLS and CDR2 YYNGEE. This CDR3 is built from 12 residues. Losses at the gene ends were 3 bases for V and 10 bases for J; bases not matched to a gene: 1. Treatment indicated: oral pan-JAK inhibitor, 5-10 mg twice daily. The V gene is TRBV9, the J gene TRBJ1-4; TRBD1 matches at 9 bases. Sample: CD8+ T cells sorted from blood, taken at week 24, from a patient treated with tofacitinib. This clonotype originated in a human donor with alopecia areata. The CDR3 nucleotides read TGTGCCAGCAGCGGACAGGGGGGAAAACTGTTTTTT. Translating it yields CASSGQGGKLFF.